The 9 T cell receptor beta chains below all came from one sample that was sequenced in a study of T-cell reconstitution after alpha-beta-depleted transplantation in children. Unique molecular identifiers were built into the TCRbeta library. TCRdb re-analysed the PCR reads in MiXCR, keeping a single row per CDR3 protein. Here the sample spans approximately 800,000 distinct CDR3 sequences, roughly 16% being singletons. The source material was PBMCs, mostly from graft donor cells, sampled 360 days after TCRalphabeta/CD19-depleted stem cell transplant. The source is a male patient between 5 and 17 years old who had a stem cell transplant for acute lymphoblastic leukemia, so the T cells may come from the graft donor.

This clonotype was observed many times. The gene calls are TRBV4-1 and TRBJ2-2, with TRBD2 as a possible D gene (5 bases). In germline, CDR1 is MGHRA, CDR2 YSYEKL. The CDR3 is made up of 15 amino acids. Trimming took 8 bases from V and 0 from J, leaving 13 bases between them. The CDR3 bases are TGCGCCAGCCGTCGGGGAGCGACGAACACCGGGGAGCTGTTTTTT. It encodes CASRRGATNTGELFF.

A few counts support this clonotype. The chain links TRBV29-1 to TRBJ2-7; TRBD2 aligns across 11 bases. The germline CDR1 and CDR2 sequences are SQVTM and ANQGSEA. CDR3 length: 13 residues. J lost 6 bases, V lost 1 base, and 2 bases had no gene match. Here the CDR3 DNA reads TGCAGCGTTGAAGCGGGACTAGCGGCCGAGCAGTACTTC. Its protein product is CSVEAGLAAEQYF.

The J gene is TRBJ2-7, the V gene TRBV7-6; tentatively, D is TRBD2 (5 bases). Trimming left V 1 base short and J 6 bases short, with 16 bases between. The CDR3 runs to 15 residues. CDR1 is SGHVS, CDR2 FNYEAQ, per germline. The CDR3, as DNA: TGTGCCAGCAGCTTAGGATGGGTGAGTGGGAGCGAGCAGTACTTC. Protein: CASSLGWVSGSEQYF.

In this sample, this clonotype turned up a few times. J is TRBJ2-5 and V is TRBV4-1; D not resolved. Trimming removed 2 bases from V and 4 bases from J, with 8 bases in between. CDR3 size: 13 residues. Germline V CDR1 and CDR2: MGHRA, YSYEKL. CDR3 DNA sequence: TGCGCCAGCAGCCAATATGGTGTAGAGACCCAGTACTTC. Translated, it gives CASSQYGVETQYF.

V gene TRBV7-3 combines with J gene TRBJ2-5, with 14 bases identical to TRBD2. This CDR3 has 18 residues. CDR1 and CDR2 (germline): SGHTA, FQGTGA. J was trimmed by 3 bases and V by 0 bases; bases with no gene match: 6. Here the CDR3 DNA reads TGTGCCAGCAGCTTAACGAGACTAGCGGGAGGGATGAAAGAGACCCAGTACTTC. As protein: CASSLTRLAGGMKETQYF.

This clonotype was observed a few times. CDR3 amino acids: CASSLKATEAFF. CDR3 nucleotide sequence: TGTGCCAGCAGCCTAAAGGCCACTGAAGCTTTCTTT. The gene calls are TRBV7-2 and TRBJ1-1; D gene ambiguous. Germline V gene lookup returns CDR1 SGHTA and CDR2 FQGNSA. The CDR3 covers 12 residues. Deletions cut 5 bases from V and 4 bases from J, with 8 bases between.

V usage is TRBV7-9 and J usage is TRBJ2-7, with D perhaps matching TRBD2 (5 bases). CDR3 length: 15 residues. The germline gives CDR1 SEHNR, CDR2 FQNEAQ (reference sequence). V lost 6 bases and J 2 bases, leaving 17 bases between the germline ends. The CDR3 DNA reads as TGTGCCAGCAGGCTGGCGACGGGAAGCCCCTACGAGCAGTACTTC. Amino acid sequence: CASRLATGSPYEQYF.

The sample holds many counts of this clonotype. The rearrangement joins TRBV7-2 to TRBJ2-7; D perhaps matches TRBD2 (6 bases). The CDR3 totals 15 residues. From germline, CDR1 is SGHTA and CDR2 FQGNSA. V was shortened by 5 bases and J by 7 bases, with 21 bases between the two germline ends. CDR3 sequence: CASSRGGLLPGEQYF. For the CDR3, the DNA is TGTGCCAGCAGCCGCGGAGGACTACTCCCAGGGGAGCAGTACTTC. The entire variable domain, with the rest obtained from reference TRBV7-2 and TRBJ2-7, is as follows: GAGVSQSPSNKVTEKGKDVELRCDPISGHTALYWYRQSLGQGLEFLIYFQGNSAPDKSGLPSDRFSAERTGGSVSTLTIQRTQQEDSAVYLCASSRGGLLPGEQYFGPGTRLTVT.

This clonotype was seen a few times. The chain links TRBV4-1 to TRBJ2-7, with TRBD2 matching 12 bases. J lost 0 bases, V lost 4 bases, and 10 bases had no gene match. Germline CDR1 is MGHRA and CDR2 is YSYEKL. The CDR3 has 18 residues. The CDR3 coding sequence is TGCGCCAGCAGCCTCGCGATCCTAGCGGGAGGGGACTCCTACGAGCAGTACTTC. Protein sequence: CASSLAILAGGDSYEQYF.